This T cell receptor (beta chain) came from a study of OX40 agonist ivuxolimab in advanced cancers. Study-wide results and limits: People who partly responded at 0.1-3.0 mg/kg had some of the least clonal expansion seen. Antigen specificity of clonally expanded peripheral T cells was not established. Certain nonresponding patients likewise had low normalized T-cell clonal expansion.

The CDR3 totals 13 residues. CDR1 is SNHLY, CDR2 FYNNEI, per germline. V lost 10 bases to trimming and J lost 0 bases, with 10 bases between them. TCRdb keeps only in-frame clones here, not all; method: immunoSEQ multiplex PCR. The table lists tens of thousands of clones, more than 85% of them singletons. Notes on this clone: The antigen remains undetermined.

This clonotype was obtained from an adult with an advanced solid tumor such as melanoma, head and neck, liver or kidney cancer. The sample consisted of CD4+ or CD8+ T cells sorted from blood, taken in a trial of the OX40 agonist ivuxolimab. The genes are TRBV2 and TRBJ1-3; D not certain. CDR3 DNA sequence: TGTGCCACATCAAAAAACTCTGGAAACACCATATATTTT. Residues: CATSKNSGNTIYF.